A single sample is the source of the 27 T cell receptor beta chains below, sequenced in a study of STAT5B mutations in CD4+ large granular lymphocyte leukemia. Sequenced by immunoSEQ multiplex PCR; TCRdb stores in-frame clones only, minus some. The profile shows about 30,000 clones, around 80% of them singletons. Sequenced: CD4+ T cells from blood buffy coats. Every receptor here comes from a human donor in good health.

The chain has TRBV9 and TRBJ1-3, with D possibly TRBD1 on 6 matching bases. This CDR3 has 16 residues. Germline CDR1 reads SGDLS; CDR2 reads YYNGEE. V lost 2 bases, J lost 1 base, and 13 bases lay in between. The CDR3 nucleotides are TGTGCCAGCAGCGTTTCGACAGGTTTTTCTGGAAACACCATATATTTT. It yields the protein CASSVSTGFSGNTIYF.

V and J are TRBV6-5 and TRBJ2-2; no reliable D call. V lost 0 bases to trimming and J lost 2 bases, with 7 bases between them. Germline lookup yields CDR1 MNHEY and CDR2 SVGAGI. The CDR3 is made up of 15 amino acids. DNA of the CDR3: TGTGCCAGCAGTTACTCTCCAGTAAACACCGGGGAGCTGTTTTTT. This translates into CASSYSPVNTGELFF.

This rearrangement joins TRBV6-1 to TRBJ1-2; tentative D call: TRBD1 (6 bases). Per germline, CDR1 MNHNS and CDR2 SASEGT. Trimming took 2 bases from V and 5 from J, leaving 9 bases between them. The CDR3 has 13 amino acids. The CDR3 DNA reads TGTGCCAGCAGTGAACTACAGGGATATGGCTACACCTTC. It encodes CASSELQGYGYTF.

This clone was detected only a few times. V usage is TRBV4-2 and J usage is TRBJ1-5, with D unclear. V gave up 1 base and J gave up 3 bases, with 4 bases separating them. This CDR3 comprises 13 residues. The germline gives CDR1 LGHNA, CDR2 YNFKEQ. CDR3 sequence: CASSQGVNQPQHF. The CDR3, as DNA: TGTGCCAGCAGCCAAGGGGTCAATCAGCCCCAGCATTTT.

The chain carries TRBV4-1 and TRBJ2-3, with TRBD2 matching 8 bases. The germline CDR1 and CDR2 sequences are MGHRA and YSYEKL. The CDR3 sequence is 15 residues long. V dropped 1 base and J dropped 5; count of bases not matched to a gene: 5. CDR3 in DNA: TGCGCCAGCAGCCAAGTAGCGGGATCTCTAGATACGCAGTATTTT. Amino acid sequence: CASSQVAGSLDTQYF.

This clone was recorded a few times. CDR3 coding DNA: TGTGCCAGCAGCGGCGACAGGACCATAAGCAATCAGCCCCAGCATTTT. Protein: CASSGDRTISNQPQHF. The rearrangement joins TRBV2 to TRBJ1-5; TRBD1 is a possible D gene (6 bases). The CDR3 sequence is 16 residues long. The V gene's germline CDR1 is SNHLY and CDR2 FYNNEI. The V end was cut by 6 bases, the J end by 1 base, with 16 bases between.

CDR3 nucleotide sequence: TGTGCCAGCAGCTCGGGACTAGCGGGAGGGGGGAACATTCAGTACTTC. It yields the protein CASSSGLAGGGNIQYF. The J gene is TRBJ2-4, the V gene TRBV11-2; 16 bases fit TRBD2. The V segment lost 4 bases and the J segment 7 bases; nucleotides outside the gene matches: 4. The CDR3 spans 16 residues. CDR1 and CDR2 (germline): SGHAT, FQNNGV.

This clone was observed a few times. This chain connects TRBV5-1 to TRBJ2-7, with D perhaps TRBD1 or TRBD2 (5 bases each). V lost 4 bases, J lost 2 bases, and 13 bases lay in between. The CDR3 is 14 amino acids. Germline values: CDR1 SGHRS, CDR2 YFSETQ. DNA of the CDR3: TGCGCCAGCAGCAGCGGACACACAACCTACGAGCAGTACTTC. This encodes CASSSGHTTYEQYF.

There are a few counts of this clone. This chain links TRBV30 with TRBJ1-6; 9 bases align to TRBD1. V lost 4 bases and J lost 7; bases outside the gene matches: 8. Germline CDR1 is GTSNPN and CDR2 is SVGIG (reference sequence). The CDR3 runs 15 residues. CDR3 protein: CAWTVGQGLNSPLHF. CDR3 bases: TGTGCCTGGACCGTGGGACAGGGCCTCAATTCACCCCTCCACTTT.

The CDR3 protein is CASSPKGGGNPSNQPQHF. DNA for the CDR3: TGTGCCAGCTCACCGAAAGGAGGGGGGAACCCTAGCAATCAGCCCCAGCATTTT. The chain combines TRBV18 with TRBJ1-5; tentative D call: TRBD1 (6 bases). This CDR3 comprises 18 residues. Trimming removed 3 bases from V and 0 bases from J, with 18 bases in between. CDR1 is KGHSH and CDR2 is LQKENI in the germline V gene.

The chain uses TRBV10-3 and TRBJ1-4; D uncertain. The germline gives CDR1 ENHRY, CDR2 SYGVKD. With 0 bases removed from V and 5 bases from J, the gap between germline ends came to 4 bases. This CDR3 has 13 residues. This chain's CDR3 is CAISESGNEKLFF. In nucleotides, the CDR3 is TGTGCCATCAGTGAGTCCGGGAATGAAAAACTGTTTTTT.

The V and J genes are TRBV19 and TRBJ2-3; no definite D call. Germline V lookup: CDR1 LNHDA, CDR2 SQIVND (reference sequence). CDR3 length: 15 amino acids. The ends were cut back, 3 bases at V and 0 bases at J, with 10 bases in the middle. CDR3 bases: TGTGCCAGTAGTATCGGTCAGAGTAGCACAGATACGCAGTATTTT. It specifies CASSIGQSSTDTQYF.

The chain couples TRBV6-1 to TRBJ1-2, with D possibly being TRBD1 (6 bases). V dropped 4 bases and J dropped 6 bases, with 21 bases sitting between them. The CDR3 is 16 amino acids. Germline V gene data show CDR1 as MNHNS and CDR2 as SASEGT. CDR3 protein: CASSGLGASGFHGYTF. CDR3 bases: TGTGCCAGCAGTGGTCTGGGGGCAAGTGGGTTTCATGGCTACACCTTC.

The rearrangement joins TRBV11-1 to TRBJ2-1; 12 bases agree with TRBD2. CDR1 and CDR2 from the germline V gene are SGHAT and FQDESV (reference sequence). The J segment lost 1 base and the V segment lost 2 bases, leaving 6 bases of the junction unmatched. The CDR3 covers 18 residues. The DNA for the CDR3 is TGTGCCAGCAGCTTAAGGGCACTAGCGGGGGGTTCCTACAATGAGCAGTTCTTC. Translating it yields CASSLRALAGGSYNEQFF.

The chain uses TRBV5-1 and TRBJ2-5, with 14 nucleotides matching TRBD2. The CDR3 extends over 18 amino acids. J was trimmed by 5 bases and V by 4 bases; bases with no gene match: 13. Germline CDR1 SGHRS, CDR2 YFSETQ. The CDR3 spells CASSLGTSGGARGETQYF. The CDR3 nucleotides read TGCGCCAGCAGCCTCGGGACTAGCGGGGGCGCCAGGGGGGAGACCCAGTACTTC.

The rearrangement joins TRBV5-1 to TRBJ1-6, with 8 bases identical to TRBD1. The CDR3 runs 15 residues. Looked up from germline, CDR1 is SGHRS and CDR2 is YFSETQ. V was clipped by 4 bases and J by 6 bases; unmatched bases: 6. The CDR3 sequence: CASSARQGSNSPLHF. CDR3 in DNA: TGCGCCAGCAGCGCCCGACAGGGGAGTAATTCACCCCTCCACTTT.

The chain has TRBV11-2 and TRBJ2-5; TRBD2 aligns across 8 bases. The CDR3 runs to 15 residues. V gave up 4 bases and J gave up 4 bases; unmatched junction bases: 8. From germline, CDR1 is SGHAT and CDR2 FQNNGV. CDR3 sequence: CASSSSGRGSETQYF. The CDR3, as DNA: TGTGCCAGCAGCTCGAGCGGGAGAGGATCAGAGACCCAGTACTTC.

A single count supports this clone. The chain couples TRBV27 to TRBJ2-7, with 8 bases that match TRBD1. With 2 bases clipped from V and 2 bases from J, the junction kept 2 bases outside the gene matches. The germline V gene has CDR1 MNHEY and CDR2 SMNVEV (reference sequence). The CDR3 totals 14 residues. Here the CDR3 reads CASSLDRGTYEQYF. The CDR3 region has the DNA TGTGCCAGCAGTTTAGACAGGGGCACCTACGAGCAGTACTTC.

The V and J genes are TRBV5-4 and TRBJ1-1; D perhaps matches TRBD1 (6 bases). Per germline, CDR1 SGHNT and CDR2 YYREEE (reference sequence). The CDR3 sequence is 15 residues long. The V gene lost 4 bases and the J gene lost 4 bases, with 17 bases spanning the gap. The CDR3 sequence is CASSNTGQGGTEAFF. CDR3 DNA: TGTGCCAGCAGCAACACAGGGCAGGGTGGCACTGAAGCTTTCTTT.

The chain has TRBV10-3 and TRBJ2-2, with TRBD1 matching over 7 bases. The CDR3 consists of 13 residues. Germline V lookup: CDR1 ENHRY, CDR2 SYGVKD. Losses at the gene ends were 6 bases for V and 4 bases for J; bases not matched to a gene: 2. CDR3 residues: CAIRTGITGELFF. CDR3 nucleotides: TGTGCCATCAGGACAGGGATCACCGGGGAGCTGTTTTTT.

CDR3 coding DNA: TGTGCCAGCAGCGCCCCCGTTGCCACGGGTACGCAGTATTTT. It specifies CASSAPVATGTQYF. The V gene is TRBV14, the J gene TRBJ2-3; D is uncertain. V was clipped by 5 bases and J by 8 bases, with 17 bases between them. This CDR3 has 14 residues. Germline lookup yields CDR1 SGHDN and CDR2 FVKESK.

The rearrangement uses TRBV15 and TRBJ1-3; 8 bases fit TRBD1. The CDR3 is made up of 18 amino acids. The V gene end was trimmed by 0 bases and the J gene end by 0 bases; junction bases not matched to a gene: 7. Germline loops: CDR1 LNHNV, CDR2 YYDKDF (reference sequence). The CDR3, as DNA: TGTGCCACCAGCAGAGAACCGACAGGGGCAATCTCTGGAAACACCATATATTTT. Translation: CATSREPTGAISGNTIYF.

The rearrangement links TRBV19 to TRBJ2-2; the match to TRBD1 covers 9 bases. The V segment lost 8 bases and the J segment 0 bases; nucleotides outside the gene matches: 4. Germline V CDR1 and CDR2: LNHDA, SQIVND (reference sequence). The CDR3 spans 15 residues. In nucleotides, the CDR3 is TGTGCCAGTGGAGACAGGGGGTCGAACACCGGGGAGCTGTTTTTT. Encoded protein: CASGDRGSNTGELFF.

The chain combines TRBV5-6 with TRBJ2-7; no firm D call. Trimming took off 0 bases at V and 2 bases at J, with 12 bases between the two ends. Looked up from germline, CDR1 is SGHDT and CDR2 is YYEEEE. This CDR3 has 15 residues. CDR3 DNA sequence: TGTGCCAGCAGCTTGGACATACAGTCTACCTACGAGCAGTACTTC. Amino acid sequence: CASSLDIQSTYEQYF.

This clone has just one count. The chain uses TRBV6-1 and TRBJ1-4; tentative D call: TRBD1 (6 bases). In germline, CDR1 is MNHNS, CDR2 SASEGT. The CDR3 covers 15 residues. Trimming took 5 bases from V and 0 from J, leaving 10 bases between them. The CDR3 sequence: CASSSGQATNEKLFF. CDR3 coding DNA: TGTGCCAGCAGTTCGGGACAAGCAACTAATGAAAAACTGTTTTTT.

The J gene is TRBJ2-2, the V gene TRBV5-1; 7 bases are a match to TRBD1. The ends lost 4 bases at V and 5 bases at J; junction bases unmatched: 8. The germline CDR1 and CDR2 sequences are SGHRS and YFSETQ. This CDR3 has 15 residues. This CDR3 reads CASSIAPGQTGELFF. The CDR3 DNA sequence: TGCGCCAGCAGCATAGCACCGGGACAGACCGGGGAGCTGTTTTTT.

The CDR3 loop reads CASSPGKRPSYEQYF. In DNA form, the CDR3 reads TGTGCCAGCAGCCCAGGGAAGCGGCCCTCCTACGAGCAGTACTTC. The V gene is TRBV6-5, the J gene TRBJ2-7; tentatively, D is TRBD1 or TRBD2 (5 bases each). From germline, CDR1 is MNHEY and CDR2 SVGAGI. V dropped 6 bases and J dropped 0 bases, with 15 bases sitting between them. The length of the CDR3 is 15 residues.